This TCR beta chain emerged from a study of response to subunit inactivated influenza vaccine. Trimming pared 2 bases from V and 1 base from J, leaving 2 bases between. Germline V CDR1 and CDR2: LNHNV, YYDKDF (reference sequence). This CDR3 has 12 amino acids. TCRdb reprocessed the RT-PCR reads via MiXCR and lists one record per CDR3 protein. The sample lists roughly 570,000 distinct CDR3 sequences; 10% to 15% were seen once. There are a few counts of this clonotype. Sample: PBMCs from blood, taken roughly 6 weeks after vaccination. The V call is TRBV15, the J call TRBJ1-1; D remains ambiguous. The clonotype comes from a man in his forties or fifties who received an inactivated influenza vaccine. CDR3 in DNA: TGTGCCACCAGCAGAAAGAACACTGAAGCTTTCTTT. This translates into CATSRKNTEAFF.